This record covers a single TCR beta chain. TCRdb fed the 5' RACE reads into MiXCR, producing one record per CDR3 protein. Among some 340,000 distinct CDR3 sequences listed, roughly 10% were seen once. This entry is derived from a study of T cells after yellow fever vaccination. Germline CDR1 is SGDLS and CDR2 is YYNGEE. The length of the CDR3 is 14 residues. With V trimmed by 2 bases and J by 6 bases, 4 bases remained unmatched. This chain joins TRBV9 and TRBJ2-3; 9 bases align to TRBD1. The sample consisted of CD4+ T cells sorted from PBMCs, taken 45 days after the yellow fever booster vaccination. The TCR sequence derives from a young man who received the YFV17D yellow fever vaccine. The CDR3 DNA reads as TGTGCCAGCAGCGTTGGGGACAGGGTTGATACGCAGTATTTT. Protein product: CASSVGDRVDTQYF. Together with reference TRBV9 and TRBJ2-3, the CDR3 gives the full variable domain: DSGVTQTPKHLITATGQRVTLRCSPRSGDLSVYWYQQSLDQGLQFLIQYYNGEERAKGNILERFSAQQFPDLHSELNLSSLELGDSALYFCASSVGDRVDTQYFGPGTRLTVL.